This TCR beta chain came from a study of blood T cell repertoires in COVID-19. Study summary: Some COVID-19 samples were acute and others convalescent; all came from the United States, Italy and Spain. PBMCs, B-cell-depleted T cells, or T cells were the source of the cDNA or gDNA that made up the material.

Germline values: CDR1 LNHDA, CDR2 SQIVND (reference sequence). V was shortened by 5 bases and J by 6 bases, with 10 bases between the two germline ends. The CDR3 totals 13 residues. Original handling: Reference gene primer amplification gave estimated nucleated cell counts. Assay: immunoSEQ multiplex PCR; the TCRdb copy retains only in-frame clones and omits some. The D gene and trimming were derived from the DNA, and the V and J assignments and clone size from that table. The top ten hold around 9% of the sample, which has some 270,000 clones, roughly 86% seen once. Sequencing was carried out using peripheral blood. The chain has TRBV19 and TRBJ2-2; no clear D gene. The sequence was collected from a man aged 35 to 55 with active or convalescent COVID-19. The CDR3: CASSPTLAGELFF. CDR3 DNA: TGTGCCAGTAGTCCCACTCTCGCCGGGGAGCTGTTTTTT.